Below, 23 T cell receptor beta chains from the same sample are listed, as sequenced in a study of follicular helper T cells after annual influenza vaccination. Only in-frame clones appear in the TCRdb table, and some are missing; sequencing was by immunoSEQ multiplex PCR. Found here are nearly 15,000 clones, roughly 83% of them singletons; the top ten hold 1.3%. This sample's time point: 2014-2015 season, 7 days after vaccination. Sequencing was performed on CXCR5+ CD38- circulating T follicular helper cells from blood, taken 7 days after influenza vaccination. Documented subset: circulating Tfh, non-naive CD4+CXCR5+PD-1+ (ICOS+CD38+ or ICOS-CD38-). These receptors were obtained from an adult who received the influenza vaccine.

Only a few counts were recorded for this clone. The chain employs TRBV10-3 and TRBJ1-1; 7 nucleotides agree with TRBD1. The CDR3 consists of 15 residues. Germline V gene sequence: CDR1 ENHRY, CDR2 SYGVKD. Trimming at V came to 5 bases and at J to 3 bases, leaving 9 bases not matched to a gene. Written as DNA, the CDR3 is TGTGCCATCAGTTCACAGGGGCCGATTGACACTGAAGCTTTCTTT. As protein: CAISSQGPIDTEAFF.

This chain links TRBV11-2 with TRBJ1-2, with 11 nucleotides matching TRBD1. After removal of 4 bases from V and 12 bases from J, the junction contained 16 bases not matched to a gene. The CDR3 is 16 amino acids. CDR1 is SGHAT, CDR2 FQNNGV, per germline. The chain's CDR3 is CASSSRTGGPGSGHTF. The CDR3 DNA reads as TGTGCCAGCAGCTCCCGGACAGGGGGCCCCGGAAGCGGCCACACCTTC.

This chain connects TRBV18 to TRBJ2-7; D remains ambiguous. The CDR3 loop spans 11 amino acids. The germline CDR1 and CDR2 sequences are KGHSH and LQKENI. Between the trimmed V and J ends, which lost 7 bases and 1 base, there was a span of 5 bases. DNA of the CDR3: TGTGCCAGCTTCGGGTCCTACGAGCAGTACTTC. As protein: CASFGSYEQYF. Looking up the rest from reference TRBV18 and TRBJ2-7 gives the full variable domain: NAGVMQNPRHLVRRRGQEARLRCSPMKGHSHVYWYRQLPEEGLKFMVYLQKENIIDESGMPKERFSAEFPKEGPSILRIQQVVRGDSAAYFCASFGSYEQYFGPGTRLTVT.

This chain's CDR3 is CASSSGTGIGSPLHF. The CDR3 coding sequence is TGTGCCAGCAGCTCCGGTACAGGGATAGGTTCACCCCTCCACTTT. The chain combines TRBV5-5 with TRBJ1-6; TRBD1 might be the D (6 bases). Germline V CDR1 and CDR2: SGHKS, YYEKEE (reference sequence). Trimming cost V 3 bases and J 9 bases, with 16 bases left between them. The CDR3 runs 15 residues.

The V and J genes are TRBV6-1 and TRBJ1-2, with 8 bases identical to TRBD1. CDR3 length: 15 residues. CDR1 and CDR2 (germline): MNHNS, SASEGT. Losses at the gene ends were 0 bases for V and 8 bases for J; bases not matched to a gene: 8. CDR3 amino acids: CASSEADGTGRGYTF. Here the CDR3 DNA reads TGTGCCAGCAGTGAAGCAGACGGGACAGGACGCGGCTACACCTTC.

The rearrangement uses TRBV25-1 and TRBJ1-2; TRBD1 matches 8 bases. Per the germline V gene, CDR1 is MGHDK and CDR2 is SYGVNS. The V segment lost 2 bases and the J segment 6 bases; nucleotides outside the gene matches: 11. CDR3 length: 16 residues. The CDR3 DNA follows: TGTGCCAGCAGTGAAATAGGGACGGGGACAGGACATGGCTACACCTTC. Amino acids: CASSEIGTGTGHGYTF.

The rearrangement uses TRBV5-6 and TRBJ2-1; 12 nucleotides agree with TRBD1. Germline CDR1 SGHDT, CDR2 YYEEEE. Germline trimming cut 1 base from V and 9 bases from J; bases unmatched to any gene: 5. The CDR3 is made up of 15 amino acids. The CDR3 is CASSLWDRGLGEQFF. CDR3 coding DNA: TGTGCCAGCAGCTTGTGGGACAGGGGGCTGGGTGAGCAGTTCTTC.

This chain links TRBV11-3 with TRBJ2-2; no clear D gene. CDR1 is SGHNT and CDR2 is YENEEA in the germline V gene. This CDR3 region has 14 residues. The V end was cut by 5 bases, the J end by 2 bases, with 9 bases between. CDR3 sequence reads: CASSPRSNTGELFF. As DNA, the CDR3 is TGTGCCAGCAGCCCCCGTTCCAACACCGGGGAGCTGTTTTTT.

The V and J genes are TRBV28 and TRBJ1-4; a weak D match, TRBD1 (6 bases). Germline lookup yields CDR1 MDHEN and CDR2 SYDVKM. Between the trimmed V and J ends, which lost 3 bases and 4 bases, there was a span of 12 bases. The CDR3 covers 15 residues. The CDR3 loop is CASSLTTGLNEKLFF. DNA for the CDR3: TGTGCCAGCAGTTTGACGACAGGACTTAATGAAAAACTGTTTTTT.

V usage is TRBV11-3 and J usage is TRBJ2-1; 7 bases align to TRBD1. Germline loops: CDR1 SGHNT, CDR2 YENEEA. V shed 5 bases and J 5 bases; nucleotides not matched to a gene: 9. This CDR3 is 15 amino acids long. This chain's CDR3 is CASSPPGGSNNEQFF. DNA for the CDR3: TGTGCCAGCAGCCCCCCAGGGGGATCAAACAATGAGCAGTTCTTC.

The gene calls are TRBV18 and TRBJ1-3; TRBD1 aligns across 9 bases. V dropped 3 bases and J dropped 4; count of bases not matched to a gene: 7. Per germline, CDR1 KGHSH and CDR2 LQKENI. There are 16 residues in the CDR3. The CDR3 DNA is TGTGCCAGCTCACCTGCCGGGACAGGGATCGGAAACACCATATATTTT. This translates into CASSPAGTGIGNTIYF.

The rearrangement joins TRBV18 to TRBJ1-6; no clear D gene. The V end was cut by 4 bases, the J end by 10 bases, with 14 bases between. The CDR3 sequence is 14 residues long. CDR1 and CDR2 from the germline V gene are KGHSH and LQKENI. CDR3 region: CASSHSASGSPLHF. Written as DNA, the CDR3 is TGTGCCAGCTCACACAGCGCTTCGGGGTCACCCCTCCACTTT.

The rearrangement links TRBV6-1 to TRBJ2-5, with TRBD1 matching over 9 bases. The tail of the sequence fits TRBJ2-7 better, so the J call may be wrong. The CDR3 has 15 residues. Germline V gene lookup returns CDR1 MNHNS and CDR2 SASEGT. CDR3 amino acids: CASSGDRDSSYEQYF. As DNA, the CDR3 is TGTGCCAGCAGTGGGGACAGGGATAGCTCCTACGAGCAGTACTTC.

The chain links TRBV5-4 to TRBJ2-5; TRBD1 is a possible D gene (6 bases). V lost 2 bases to trimming and J lost 3 bases, with 14 bases between them. The CDR3 is 15 amino acids. Looked up from germline, CDR1 is SGHNT and CDR2 is YYREEE (reference sequence). The CDR3 loop reads CASSFGGQGKETQYF. CDR3 DNA sequence: TGTGCCAGCAGCTTTGGGGGCCAGGGTAAAGAGACCCAGTACTTC.

This clone was seen a single time. The chain uses TRBV5-6 and TRBJ1-2, with 12 bases that match TRBD1. V was pared by 3 bases and J by 8 bases, with 8 bases of the junction left unmatched. Germline assignment: CDR1 SGHDT and CDR2 YYEEEE. CDR3 length equals 15 residues. CDR3 sequence: CASSSSGTGGRGYTF. DNA for the CDR3: TGTGCCAGCAGCTCTTCCGGGACAGGGGGCAGAGGCTACACCTTC.

This clone has just a few counts. The chain has TRBV14 and TRBJ1-1; D remains unclear. Trimming shortened V by 0 bases and J by 1 base, and 3 bases separated the two germline ends. CDR1 and CDR2 (germline): SGHDN, FVKESK. The CDR3 is 13 amino acids. This chain's CDR3 is CASSQDQNTEAFF. CDR3 nucleotide sequence: TGTGCCAGCAGCCAAGATCAGAACACTGAAGCTTTCTTT.

This chain links TRBV25-1 with TRBJ1-1; D uncertain. The CDR3 sequence is 12 residues long. Per the germline V gene, CDR1 is MGHDK and CDR2 is SYGVNS. V lost 4 bases and J lost 11, with 14 bases in between. The CDR3 DNA sequence: TGTGCCAGCAGTGTCGGACGGGGAGAGGCTTTCTTT. It yields the protein CASSVGRGEAFF.

This chain uses TRBV18 with TRBJ1-2; 8 bases agree with TRBD1. J gave up 6 bases and V 0 bases, and 9 bases lay outside the gene matches. Per the germline V gene, CDR1 is KGHSH and CDR2 is LQKENI. CDR3 length: 16 residues. The CDR3 DNA follows: TGTGCCAGCTCACCACCGCTTTATCAGGGGGCGGATGGCTACACCTTC. Protein: CASSPPLYQGADGYTF.

Only one count was recorded for this clone. The J gene is TRBJ1-2, the V gene TRBV6-1; the match to TRBD1 covers 8 bases. The CDR3 is 12 residues long. Trimming cost V 9 bases and J 2 bases; bases outside gene matches: 2. CDR1 and CDR2 from the germline V gene are MNHNS and SASEGT. The CDR3, as DNA: TGTGCCAGTCACAGGGGGAACTATGGCTACACCTTC. Translating it yields CASHRGNYGYTF.

This rearrangement joins TRBV5-6 to TRBJ2-5; 13 bases map to TRBD2. Germline CDR1 SGHDT, CDR2 YYEEEE. The CDR3 has 16 residues. The junction had 5 bases not matched to a gene; V was cut back by 4 bases and J by 2 bases. This CDR3 reads CASSGRLAGGQETQYF. In DNA, the CDR3 is TGTGCCAGCAGCGGGCGACTAGCGGGGGGACAAGAGACCCAGTACTTC.

The chain uses TRBV7-2 and TRBJ2-5; D possibly corresponds to TRBD2 (6 bases). V lost 3 bases to trimming and J lost 5 bases, with 10 bases between them. This CDR3 comprises 13 residues. Germline values: CDR1 SGHTA, CDR2 FQGNSA. CDR3 in amino acids: CASSLGGGETQYF. CDR3 nucleotide sequence: TGTGCCAGCAGCTTGGGAGGAGGGGAGACCCAGTACTTC.

The chain carries TRBV4-2 and TRBJ2-1; 7 bases align to TRBD2. Germline lookup yields CDR1 LGHNA and CDR2 YNFKEQ. Germline trimming cut 0 bases from V and 6 bases from J; bases unmatched to any gene: 8. The CDR3 totals 16 residues. CDR3 DNA: TGTGCCAGCAGCCAAGATCGGGCGGGGGAGGCCAATGAGCAGTTCTTC. Its translation is CASSQDRAGEANEQFF.

This clone came up once. This rearrangement joins TRBV19 to TRBJ1-5; D possibly corresponds to TRBD1 (6 bases). Between the trimmed V and J ends, which lost 7 bases and 6 bases, there was a span of 19 bases. This CDR3 contains 15 residues. Germline CDR1 LNHDA, CDR2 SQIVND (reference sequence). DNA of the CDR3: TGTGCCAGTACCCTAGGGGTCACAGGGACTCAGCCCCAGCATTTT. Its translation: CASTLGVTGTQPQHF.